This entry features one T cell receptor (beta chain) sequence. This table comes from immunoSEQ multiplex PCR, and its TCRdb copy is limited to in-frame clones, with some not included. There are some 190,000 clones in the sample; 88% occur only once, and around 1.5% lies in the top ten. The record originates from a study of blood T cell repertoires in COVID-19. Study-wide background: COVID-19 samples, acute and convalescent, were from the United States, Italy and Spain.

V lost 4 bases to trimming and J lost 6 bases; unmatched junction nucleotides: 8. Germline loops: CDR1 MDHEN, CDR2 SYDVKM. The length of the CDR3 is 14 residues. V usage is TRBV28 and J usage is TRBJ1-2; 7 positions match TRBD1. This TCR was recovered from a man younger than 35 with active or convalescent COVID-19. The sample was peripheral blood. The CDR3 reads CASSSIRGTHGYTF. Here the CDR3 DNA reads TGTGCCAGCAGTTCCATCAGGGGGACCCATGGCTACACCTTC.